The 18 T cell receptor beta chains in this list originate from one sample, sequenced in a study of shared clonotypes between healthy human individuals. Assay: immunoSEQ multiplex PCR; the TCRdb copy retains only in-frame clones and omits some. The sample records approximately 2.4 million clones, 95% being singletons. Sequenced material: naive CD4+ T cells sorted from blood. Stated subset: CD45RA+ positively selected. These TCRs come from a man between 18 and 29 years old in good health.

The chain uses TRBV27 and TRBJ1-2, with D perhaps TRBD1 (6 bases). V lost 5 bases to trimming and J lost 5 bases, with 12 bases between them. The CDR3 sequence is 13 residues long. CDR1 is MNHEY and CDR2 is SMNVEV in the germline V gene (reference sequence). CDR3 DNA sequence: TGTGCCAGCAGTCCCAATGGACAGTATGGCTACACCTTC. It translates to CASSPNGQYGYTF.

The V call is TRBV30, the J call TRBJ2-1; 9 bases fit TRBD2. CDR1 GTSNPN and CDR2 SVGIG come from the germline V gene (reference sequence). V dropped 4 bases and J dropped 6; count of bases not matched to a gene: 10. The CDR3 runs 15 residues. This CDR3 reads CAWTLGSGRANEQFF. The DNA of the CDR3 is TGTGCCTGGACCCTTGGTAGCGGGAGAGCCAATGAGCAGTTCTTC.

This sequence joins TRBV15 and TRBJ2-2; the D is unclear. Deletions cut 1 base from V and 1 base from J, with 10 bases between. The germline CDR1 and CDR2 sequences are LNHNV and YYDKDF (reference sequence). The CDR3 is made up of 16 amino acids. CDR3 nucleotides: TGTGCCACCAGCAGAGTCCTACCGGTGAACACCGGGGAGCTGTTTTTT. This codes for CATSRVLPVNTGELFF.

Note on this clone: Other DNA sequences in the sample encode the same CDR3. The chain joins TRBV18 to TRBJ2-7, with D possibly matching TRBD1 (6 bases). Germline V gene sequence: CDR1 KGHSH, CDR2 LQKENI. The ends were cut back, 4 bases at V and 1 base at J, with 11 bases in the middle. The CDR3 runs to 14 residues. The CDR3, as DNA: TGTGCCAGCTCACTTGCAGGGGCGTCCTACGAGCAGTACTTC. It specifies CASSLAGASYEQYF. Looking up the rest from reference TRBV18 and TRBJ2-7 gives the full variable domain: NAGVMQNPRHLVRRRGQEARLRCSPMKGHSHVYWYRQLPEEGLKFMVYLQKENIIDESGMPKERFSAEFPKEGPSILRIQQVVRGDSAAYFCASSLAGASYEQYFGPGTRLTVT.

The rearrangement joins TRBV10-3 to TRBJ2-5; weak D call: TRBD2 (6 bases). The CDR3 spans 14 residues. The V gene lost 5 bases and the J gene lost 5 bases, with 15 bases spanning the gap. Germline V gene sequence: CDR1 ENHRY, CDR2 SYGVKD. The CDR3 loop is CAISPGVLAETQYF. CDR3 bases: TGTGCCATCAGTCCCGGGGTGCTAGCGGAGACCCAGTACTTC.

The V call is TRBV28, the J call TRBJ1-4; maybe TRBD1 (5 bases). CDR1 and CDR2 (germline): MDHEN, SYDVKM. The CDR3 has 14 amino acids. V was cut by 3 bases and J by 4 bases, with 9 bases left in between. The CDR3 loop is CASSFSQVNEKLFF. In DNA, the CDR3 is TGTGCCAGCAGTTTTTCACAGGTTAATGAAAAACTGTTTTTT. Combining the CDR3 with reference TRBV28 and TRBJ1-4 gives the whole variable domain DVKVTQSSRYLVKRTGEKVFLECVQDMDHENMFWYRQDPGLGLRLIYFSYDVKMKEKGDIPEGYSVSREKKERFSLILESASTNQTSMYLCASSFSQVNEKLFFGSGTQLSVL.

This chain uses TRBV18 with TRBJ2-5; tentatively, D is TRBD1 or TRBD2 (6 bases each). V lost 6 bases, J lost 5 bases, and 19 bases lay in between. The CDR3 extends over 15 amino acids. CDR1 and CDR2 from the germline V gene are KGHSH and LQKENI. This CDR3 reads CASSRGIGSVETQYF. CDR3 nucleotide sequence: TGTGCCAGCTCTAGGGGGATCGGGAGTGTGGAGACCCAGTACTTC.

The rearrangement uses TRBV2 and TRBJ1-2, with 7 bases fitting TRBD1. CDR3 size: 14 residues. Germline assignment: CDR1 SNHLY and CDR2 FYNNEI. V dropped 5 bases and J dropped 4; count of bases not matched to a gene: 7. The CDR3 sequence is CASSLGTALYGYTF. For the CDR3, the DNA is TGTGCCAGCAGTCTTGGGACAGCTCTCTATGGCTACACCTTC.

Worth noting for this clone: The identical CDR3 is also encoded by other nucleotide sequences in the sample. V usage is TRBV5-1 and J usage is TRBJ2-3, with 8 bases identical to TRBD1. Germline lookup yields CDR1 SGHRS and CDR2 YFSETQ. V was pared by 1 base and J by 6 bases, with 1 base of the junction left unmatched. The CDR3 totals 13 residues. The CDR3 here is CASSLQGADTQYF. DNA for the CDR3: TGCGCCAGCAGCTTGCAGGGGGCTGATACGCAGTATTTT.

The chain recombines TRBV15 with TRBJ2-7; tentative D call: TRBD1 (5 bases). Germline CDR1 is LNHNV and CDR2 is YYDKDF (reference sequence). The ends were cut back, 5 bases at V and 7 bases at J, with 18 bases in the middle. This CDR3 region has 14 residues. The DNA of the CDR3 is TGTGCCACCAGCCCGGACAAGGGCCCCCAAGAGCAGTACTTC. Translation: CATSPDKGPQEQYF.

This chain links TRBV30 with TRBJ1-3, with 7 bases identical to TRBD1. The CDR3 totals 14 residues. Germline CDR1 is GTSNPN and CDR2 is SVGIG (reference sequence). CDR3 region: CAGEPGGSGNTIYF. In DNA form, the CDR3 reads TGTGCTGGGGAGCCAGGGGGGTCTGGAAACACCATATATTTT.

The chain has TRBV7-9 and TRBJ2-2, with no clear D. The V gene's germline CDR1 is SEHNR and CDR2 FQNEAQ (reference sequence). The length of the CDR3 is 14 residues. Trimming removed 4 bases from V and 5 bases from J, with 11 bases in between. CDR3 region: CASSYAAGTGELFF. CDR3 coding DNA: TGTGCCAGCAGCTACGCCGCCGGGACCGGGGAGCTGTTTTTT.

The chain uses TRBV10-3 and TRBJ2-1; 13 nucleotides agree with TRBD2. The CDR3 totals 14 residues. V trimming: 8 bases; J trimming: 7 bases; junction bases outside the gene matches: 5. CDR1 ENHRY and CDR2 SYGVKD come from the germline V gene. The CDR3: CAIGGLAGTNEQFF. The CDR3 coding sequence is TGTGCCATCGGGGGACTAGCGGGGACTAATGAGCAGTTCTTC.

The count of this clone is one. V gene TRBV12-5 combines with J gene TRBJ1-1; no clear D gene. V lost 4 bases and J 4 bases, leaving 10 bases between the germline ends. The CDR3 contains 13 residues. Germline V lookup: CDR1 LGHNT, CDR2 FRNRAP. CDR3 coding DNA: TGTGCTAGTGGTTCAGGAGTTGGCACTGAAGCTTTCTTT. Residues: CASGSGVGTEAFF.

The CDR3 sequence is CASSAQGQGDEQFF. As DNA, the CDR3 is TGTGCCAGCAGCGCGCAAGGACAGGGGGATGAGCAGTTCTTC. This chain joins TRBV11-2 and TRBJ2-1, with 10 bases that match TRBD1. Trimming took 5 bases from V and 8 from J; bases not matched to a gene: 6. The CDR3 spans 14 residues. The germline V gene has CDR1 SGHAT and CDR2 FQNNGV.

This clone came up once. The same CDR3 arises from other DNA sequences in this sample as well. V and J are TRBV7-2 and TRBJ2-7, with 7 bases lining up with TRBD1. The CDR3 totals 14 residues. J was trimmed by 2 bases and V by 2 bases; bases with no gene match: 3. CDR1 and CDR2 from the germline V gene are SGHTA and FQGNSA. CDR3 region: CASSLTGTAYEQYF. Here the CDR3 DNA reads TGTGCCAGCAGCTTAACCGGGACAGCCTACGAGCAGTACTTC.

The rearrangement joins TRBV7-8 to TRBJ1-2, with D possibly TRBD1 on 6 matching bases. V lost 7 bases, J lost 0 bases, and 15 bases lay in between. The CDR3 length is 15 residues. Germline CDR1 and CDR2: SGHVS and FQNEAQ. CDR3 in DNA: TGTGCCAGCACCCTAGCCGCAGGGGCTAACTATGGCTACACCTTC. This codes for CASTLAAGANYGYTF.

The chain couples TRBV5-4 to TRBJ2-7, with 9 bases matching TRBD1. The trim removed 0 bases at V and 0 bases at J, leaving 4 bases unmatched. This CDR3 has 16 amino acids. The germline V gene encodes CDR1 SGHNT and CDR2 YYREEE (reference sequence). The CDR3 sequence is CASSLVVTGGSYEQYF. The CDR3 DNA follows: TGTGCCAGCAGCTTGGTTGTGACAGGGGGCTCCTACGAGCAGTACTTC.